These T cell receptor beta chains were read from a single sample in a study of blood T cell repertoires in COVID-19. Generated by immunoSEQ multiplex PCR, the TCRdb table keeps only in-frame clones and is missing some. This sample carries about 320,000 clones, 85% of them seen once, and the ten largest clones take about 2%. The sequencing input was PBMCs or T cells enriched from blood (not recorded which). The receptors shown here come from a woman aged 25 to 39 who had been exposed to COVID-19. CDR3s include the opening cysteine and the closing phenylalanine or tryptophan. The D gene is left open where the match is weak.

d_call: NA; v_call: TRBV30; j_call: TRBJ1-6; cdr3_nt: TGTGCCTCTCAGGGGAATAATTCACCCCTCCACTTT; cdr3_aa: CASQGNNSPLHF
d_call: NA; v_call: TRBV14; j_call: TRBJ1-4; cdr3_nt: TGTGCCAGCAGCCAAGGCGGAGGTGAAAAACTGTTTTTT; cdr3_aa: CASSQGGGEKLFF
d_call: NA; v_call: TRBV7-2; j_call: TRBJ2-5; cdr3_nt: TGTGCCAGCAGCTTAGGGGGCAGCCAAGAGACCCAGTACTTC; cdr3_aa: CASSLGGSQETQYF
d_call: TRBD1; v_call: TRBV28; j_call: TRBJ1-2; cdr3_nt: TGTGCCAGCAGTTCGGGACAGGGCGGTTGGTATGGCTACACCTTC; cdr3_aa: CASSSGQGGWYGYTF
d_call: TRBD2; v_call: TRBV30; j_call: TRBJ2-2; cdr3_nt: TGTGCCTGGAGTTGGGGGGAGGGATCCACCGGGGAGCTGTTTTTT; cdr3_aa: CAWSWGEGSTGELFF
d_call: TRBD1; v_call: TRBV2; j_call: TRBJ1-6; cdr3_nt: TGTGCCAGCAGTGTACAGGGGGCGAAAAGTAATTCACCCCTCCACTTT; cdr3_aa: CASSVQGAKSNSPLHF
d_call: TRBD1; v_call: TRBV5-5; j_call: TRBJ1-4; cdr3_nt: TGTGCCAGCAGCTCAGACAGGGGGAGTATTAGGACTAATGAAAAACTGTTTTTT; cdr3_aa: CASSSDRGSIRTNEKLFF
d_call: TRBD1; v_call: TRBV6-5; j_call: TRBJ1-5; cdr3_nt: TGTGCCAGCAGACCTGTAGGGGGCTTGGGCCAGCCCCAGCATTTT; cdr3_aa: CASRPVGGLGQPQHF
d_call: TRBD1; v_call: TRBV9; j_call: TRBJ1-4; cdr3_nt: TGTGCCAGCAGCGTAGCAGGGGGCGGGAATGAAAAACTGTTTTTT; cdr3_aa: CASSVAGGGNEKLFF
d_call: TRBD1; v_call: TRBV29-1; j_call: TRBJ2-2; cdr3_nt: TGCAGCGTTGATCCGGGACAGGGGGATCTGAACACCGGGGAGCTGTTTTTT; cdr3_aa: CSVDPGQGDLNTGELFF
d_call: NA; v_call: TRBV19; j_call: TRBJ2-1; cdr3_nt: TGTGCCAGTAGTATGGTGGTTAGCTCCTACAATGAGCAGTTCTTC; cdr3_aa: CASSMVVSSYNEQFF
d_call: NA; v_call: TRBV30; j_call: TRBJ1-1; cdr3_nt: TGTGCCTGGAGTGACTCCTCGCCAGAAGCTTTCTTT; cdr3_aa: CAWSDSSPEAFF